This T cell receptor beta chain was identified during a study of T cells in Graves' hyperthyroidism and ophthalmopathy (dated by TCRdb to between 2018 and 2021). About the investigation overall: Peripheral blood was collected at initial diagnosis, before any treatment. Following sampling, methimazole starting at 30 mg daily was given to hyperthyroidism patients, and high-dose intravenous methylprednisolone was given to ophthalmopathy patients. To identify distinguishing TCR V-J signatures, a discovery cohort of 100 or so patients was used, comprising 40 to 45 with Graves' ophthalmopathy and some 60 with stable Graves' hyperthyroidism. Thyroid tissue and blood T-cell repertoires from several Graves' hyperthyroidism patients were also compared in the study. The paper reports TCR Vbeta CDR3 sequencing of some 140 peripheral blood samples: under 45 ophthalmopathy, under 80 hyperthyroidism and 17 progressor patients. The roughly 90 discovery patients were divided at random into training and test sets in a 7:3 ratio. An independent validation cohort of 18 to 20 hyperthyroidism patients and 15 or so patients who later progressed to ophthalmopathy tested prospective prediction of ophthalmopathy. Results and caveats for the whole study, not just this receptor: In validation, progression to ophthalmopathy was predicted by the model with 70.59% sensitivity and 72.22% specificity, a median of approximately 7.1 months before onset. A 13 V-J signature model separated ophthalmopathy from stable hyperthyroidism, with roughly 88% sensitivity and 81.08% specificity in cross-validation and 80%/75% in testing. No statistical method was used to set the sample size in advance, and investigators knew the group allocation. Most expanded thyroid clonotypes (frequency above 0.001) were also detected in blood, a finding suggesting that blood repertoires may reflect thyroid immune responses.

Stable Graves' hyperthyroidism was defined as no progression to ophthalmopathy during 18 months of follow-up. Hyperthyroidism patients were aged 18 to 65 years and newly diagnosed, with disease duration of less than 2 months. The study excluded patients with uncontrolled infections, other autoimmune diseases, pregnancy or lactation. Diagnoses relied on clinical symptoms, serum thyroxine and TRAb, thyroid ultrasound and orbital computed tomography. Ficoll-Paque density gradient centrifugation was used to isolate PBMCs from 8.5 to 10 ml of fresh peripheral blood. Total RNA was extracted using Trizol reagent, and RNA quality was assessed on an Agilent 2100 Bioanalyzer. The TCR beta CDR3 regions were amplified from the RNA transcripts. For the first round of RT-PCR on the TCR CDR3, the HTBI primer set was used together with the Qiagen OneStep RT-PCR kit. Libraries were constructed in a second round of multiplex PCR, after which size selection and purification were performed. The libraries were sequenced on an Illumina HiSeq2000 using paired-end 100 bp reads. As for the original processing: Raw data were processed with SOAPnuke, discarding reads with adapters, uncalled bases, mean Phred below 15, or no exact constant-primer or identifier match. High-quality paired reads were merged using COPE v1.2.5, and each unique nucleotide sequence was defined as a clonotype. MiTCR v1.1 was used to align the clonotypes against IMGT TRBV, TRBD and TRBJ reference segments. The analysis included only V-J combinations with a frequency above 0.0001, which together covered roughly 99% of the repertoires. The TCS score was defined as the ratio of F50 (clonal expansion) to E x V (chaos), calculated using BLOSUM62-based TCRdist between CDR3 peptides within each V-J. Welch's t-statistics and random forest reduced roughly 540 V-J features to roughly 13, which were used in a naive Bayes classifier (R e1071). TCRdb trimmed public reads at Q25 via fastp, called clones via MiXCR and kept in-frame beta chains. When rows share a CDR3 protein, they turn into one entry using the most common DNA and genes. The V and J calls follow TCRdb's processing rather than the paper's. In this sample the table shows roughly 380,000 distinct CDR3 sequences, approximately 15% of which occur a single time. The ten largest clones represent 9.5% to 11% of the sample.

This clonotype was picked up a small number of times. The target of this receptor is not known. No much larger clonotype is one base removed from it; base qualities were not supplied. Inclusive of the bounding cysteine and phenylalanine, the CDR3 is 18 residues long. Only the CDR3 DNA stays, 54 bases, in frame from base 1. V and J are trimmed by 0 bases and 2 bases, and the gene matches miss 5 bases of the junction. CDR1 and CDR2 are read off the germline V gene as MGHRA and YSYEKL. The chain links TRBV4-1 with TRBJ2-3, and 13 junctional nucleotides match TRBD2. Sequencing input: blood. This receptor was taken from an older woman with Graves' hyperthyroidism. The nucleotide sequence reads as follows: TGCGCCAGCAGCCAAGATCTGGGACTAGCGGGGTACACAGATACGCAGTATTTT. This gives the protein CASSQDLGLAGYTDTQYF.